This TCR beta chain was retrieved from a study of blood T cells in healthy people across ages. The wider study: Every two T cells gave about one barcoded beta molecule via template switching.

For this clonotype: Its antigen is not known.

Germline V gene data show CDR1 as MNHNY and CDR2 as SVGAGI (reference sequence). The CDR3 runs 11 residues. Study-wide findings and caveats: It was not possible, with unsorted PBMCs, to conclusively compare naive and antigen-experienced cells.

PCR was performed a second time for about 6 to 12 cycles using a sample-barcoded 5' primer and a J-beta primer mix. Every molecule of cDNA carried a tag from a template-switch adaptor with 12 random nucleotides. Every sample returned 3 million or more CDR3-containing paired-end reads. Via MiXCR, TCRdb re-called the 5' RACE reads, giving one row per CDR3 protein. The data contain approximately 600,000 distinct CDR3 sequences, around 54% of them singletons. The chain has TRBV6-6 and TRBJ2-1; perhaps TRBD2 as D (5 bases). This receptor was obtained from a man aged 60 to 69 in good health. The source material was blood. In DNA, the CDR3 is TGTACTAGTACAGATTACAATGAGCAGTTCTTC. Its translation is CTSTDYNEQFF.